This TCR beta chain was captured in a study of blood T cells in healthy people across ages. A J-beta primer mix and a sample-barcoded 5' primer were used in a second PCR of roughly 6 to 11 cycles. Using its own MiXCR run on the 5' RACE reads, TCRdb lists one record per CDR3 protein. The table has roughly 730,000 distinct CDR3 sequences, 56% seen once; the top ten hold approximately 24%. This clonotype turned up a few times. Its matching antigen is unknown. Study results and limitations: Roughly linearly, TCR beta diversity per million T cells fell as age increased. The lack of PBMC sorting stopped any conclusive naive versus antigen-experienced comparison.

Germline CDR1 and CDR2: SGHRS and YFSETQ. The CDR3 contains 14 residues. The germline V and J ends were trimmed by 0 bases and 7 bases, with 11 bases remaining between them. Sample: blood. The chain employs TRBV5-1 and TRBJ2-1; maybe TRBD2 (5 bases). The receptor was derived from a man in his forties or fifties in good health. The CDR3: CASSLAGNWNEQFF. DNA for the CDR3: TGCGCCAGCAGCTTGGCCGGGAACTGGAATGAGCAGTTCTTC.